This TCR beta chain is drawn from a study of identical twins (dated by TCRdb to 2016 to 2018). Study-level background: To test whether fetal clonotypes persist, this study deep-sequenced TCR alpha and beta repertoires from monozygotic twins, from unrelated adults of various ages, and from cord blood. To rule out contamination, replicate twin experiments were performed at different times with different library preparation protocols. Points the paper makes about the study in general: Because the same donors could not be followed over many years, the conclusions relied on cross-sectional statistical analysis. Out-of-frame TCR alpha sharing in monozygotic twins was systematically underestimated by recombination models, whereas sharing between unrelated individuals was in agreement with the recombination models. Compared with coincidental sharing between unrelated individuals, an excess of low generation-probability sequences was observed among out-of-frame TCR alpha sequences shared between twins. Fewer insertions were carried by abundant cord blood beta clonotypes, a similar but weaker trend appeared in young adult naive repertoires, and no such trend appeared in memory repertoires. Excess twin sharing in beta out-of-frame sequences was weaker because fewer shared sequences lowered the signal-to-noise ratio. Zero-insertion analyses could be partly confounded by invariant T cells such as MAIT and iNKT, although diverse VJ usage argued against such confounding for most clonotypes.

Libraries were prepared through 5' RACE. Sequencing used an Illumina HiSeq 2000. Template switching added a universal primer binding site, and the final cDNA carried a unique molecular identifier that allowed TCR cDNA molecules to be counted accurately. First-strand cDNA for TCR alpha and beta chains was synthesized from specific primers in the conserved constant-segment region. To control for contamination, each cDNA library was double barcoded with a SMART-Mk sample barcode plus Illumina barcodes. Two successive PCR steps introduced TruSeq adapter sequences along with Illumina sample barcodes. TCR alpha and beta cDNA libraries were sequenced on the Illumina HiSeq platform with custom primers. The source study handled its data this way. MiGEC processed the raw reads to extract unique molecular identifiers, while MiXCR was used to determine the CDR3 positions. For each individual, recombination models were inferred using an EM algorithm with the repgenHMM and IGoR tools. The analysis of shared clonotypes was done with the tcR package in R, with sharing normalized by the product of cloneset sizes. To study raw recombination without the effects of thymic and clonal selection, out-of-frame nonproductive sequences were analyzed. The public reads were reanalyzed by TCRdb: fastp trimming at Q25, MiXCR alignment, in-frame beta chains only. Here each entry gathers all rows of one CDR3 protein and keeps the most common genes and DNA. The V and J calls come from TCRdb's annotation, not from the publication. The sample contains about 520,000 distinct CDR3 sequences, around 20% of them found a single time. Of the sample, under 0.95% falls within the top ten clones.

The junction carries 7 bases between V and J, which are trimmed by 1 base and 4 bases respectively. From its cysteine to its phenylalanine, the CDR3 spans 13 amino acids. Of the read, only the CDR3 DNA is kept; its 39 bases are in frame from base 1. This clonotype was picked up many times. It lacks a known antigen. Base qualities are not at hand, and no much larger clone is one base apart. Only healthy Caucasian donors were included. Three pairs of female monozygotic twins, all aged roughly 18 to 29 years, were included in the twin cohort. Positive isolation kits from Invitrogen were used to isolate the CD4+ and CD8+ T cell populations. This sample also appeared in a second study, on T cells expressing NK-cell markers. Drawing on the second study: In sorted CD3+CD56+NKG2C+, CD3+CD56+NKG2C- and CD3+CD56-NKG2C+ T-cell subsets from 7 to 9 donors, TCR beta-chain repertoires were profiled. Of the eight sequenced donors, seven were found to be HCMV-seropositive and one was found to be HCMV-seronegative. In several experiments an anti-gammadeltaTCR antibody was added to restrict sorting to alphabetaTCR-expressing T cells. In six donors, the dominant CD3+CD56+NKG2C+ clonotypes ranked among the top 10 CD8+ clonotypes, making up about 1.0-7.5% of CD8+ T cells. Those dominant clonotypes were again the most abundant among CD3+CD56-NKG2C+ cells in a handful of donors, at roughly 28.3-65%. Whether the expanded NKG2C-expressing T cell clones were specific for HCMV antigens was left unclear. All eight donors whose samples were sequenced were randomly selected healthy volunteers, three of them men and five women. HCMV-specific IgG was detected in serum with a commercial ELISA kit to determine HCMV serostatus. Reads were demultiplexed and grouped by UMI with MIGEC, and clonotypes were assembled and quantified with MiTCR. To exclude erroneous sequences, any TCR cDNA sequence not supported by at least two reads was discarded. Downstream repertoire analysis used the tcR package, and clonotypes were matched across fractions by CDR3 nucleotide sequence plus V segment. VDJmatch was used to annotate antigen specificity against VDJdb, with one amino acid substitution in CDR3 permitted.

The sequence is built from TRBV12-3 or TRBV12-4 and TRBJ1-2, with the D gene uncertain. This TCR was recovered from a woman aged 18-35 years in good health. Sequencing was done on a sample of CD4+ T cells sorted from blood. The bases read TGTGCCAGCAGTTTAGTAAACAGCTATGGCTACACCTTC. Translated, it gives CASSLVNSYGYTF.